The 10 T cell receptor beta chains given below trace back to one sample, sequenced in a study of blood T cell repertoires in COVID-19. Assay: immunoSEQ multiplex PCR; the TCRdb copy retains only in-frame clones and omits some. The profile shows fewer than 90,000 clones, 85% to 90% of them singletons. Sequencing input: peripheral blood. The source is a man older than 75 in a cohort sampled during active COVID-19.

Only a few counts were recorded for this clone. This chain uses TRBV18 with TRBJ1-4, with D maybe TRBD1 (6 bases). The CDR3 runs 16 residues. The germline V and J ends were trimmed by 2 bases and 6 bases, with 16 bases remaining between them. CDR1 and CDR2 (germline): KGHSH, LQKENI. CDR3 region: CASSPLQGSLDEKLFF. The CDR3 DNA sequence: TGTGCCAGCTCACCATTGCAGGGGAGTTTAGATGAAAAACTGTTTTTT.

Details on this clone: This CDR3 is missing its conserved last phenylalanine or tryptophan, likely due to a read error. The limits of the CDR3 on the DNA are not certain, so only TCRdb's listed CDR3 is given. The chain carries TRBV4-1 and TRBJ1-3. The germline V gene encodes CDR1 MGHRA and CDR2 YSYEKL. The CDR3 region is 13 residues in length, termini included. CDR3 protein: CASSPPGGGRSLI.

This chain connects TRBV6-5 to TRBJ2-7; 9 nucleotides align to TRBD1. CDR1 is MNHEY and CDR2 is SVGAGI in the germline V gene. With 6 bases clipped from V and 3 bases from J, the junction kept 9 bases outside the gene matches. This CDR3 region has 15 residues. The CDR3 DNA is TGTGCCAGCAGCCTCCAGGACAGGGGACTCTACGAGCAGTACGTC. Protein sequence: CASSLQDRGLYEQYV.

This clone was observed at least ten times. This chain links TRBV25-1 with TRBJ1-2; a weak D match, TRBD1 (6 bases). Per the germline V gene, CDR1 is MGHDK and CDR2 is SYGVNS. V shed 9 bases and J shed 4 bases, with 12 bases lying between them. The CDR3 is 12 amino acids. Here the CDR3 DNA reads TGTGCCAGTACGGGGACACCCTATGGCTACACCTTC. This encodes CASTGTPYGYTF.

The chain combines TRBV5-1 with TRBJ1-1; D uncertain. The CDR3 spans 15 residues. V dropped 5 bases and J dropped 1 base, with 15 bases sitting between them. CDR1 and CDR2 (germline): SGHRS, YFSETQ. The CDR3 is CASRVGGDGNTEAFF. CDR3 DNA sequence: TGCGCCAGCAGAGTTGGAGGCGACGGGAACACTGAAGCTTTCTTT.

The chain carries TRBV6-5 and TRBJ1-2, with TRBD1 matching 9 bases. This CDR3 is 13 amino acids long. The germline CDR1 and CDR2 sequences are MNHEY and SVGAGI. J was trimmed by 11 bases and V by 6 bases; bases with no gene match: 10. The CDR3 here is CASSSDRGGPYTF. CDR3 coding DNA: TGTGCCAGCAGCTCGGACAGGGGAGGTCCTTACACCTTC.

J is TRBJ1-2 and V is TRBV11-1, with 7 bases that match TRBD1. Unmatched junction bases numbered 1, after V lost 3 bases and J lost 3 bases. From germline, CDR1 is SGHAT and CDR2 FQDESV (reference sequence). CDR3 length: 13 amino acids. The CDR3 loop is CASSFTGDYGYTF. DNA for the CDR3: TGTGCCAGCAGCTTCACAGGGGACTATGGCTACACCTTC.

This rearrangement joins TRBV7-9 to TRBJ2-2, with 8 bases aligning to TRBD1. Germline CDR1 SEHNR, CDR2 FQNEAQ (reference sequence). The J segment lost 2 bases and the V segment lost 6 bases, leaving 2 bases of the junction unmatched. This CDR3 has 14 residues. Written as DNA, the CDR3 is TGTGCCAGCAGAGGGACAGGCAACACCGGGGAGCTGTTTTTT. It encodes CASRGTGNTGELFF.

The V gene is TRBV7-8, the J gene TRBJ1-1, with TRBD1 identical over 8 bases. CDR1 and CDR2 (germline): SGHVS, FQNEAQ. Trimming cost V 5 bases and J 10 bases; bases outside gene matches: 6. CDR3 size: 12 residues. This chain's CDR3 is CASSRQGSTAFF. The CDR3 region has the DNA TGTGCCAGCAGCCGACAGGGGAGTACAGCTTTCTTT.

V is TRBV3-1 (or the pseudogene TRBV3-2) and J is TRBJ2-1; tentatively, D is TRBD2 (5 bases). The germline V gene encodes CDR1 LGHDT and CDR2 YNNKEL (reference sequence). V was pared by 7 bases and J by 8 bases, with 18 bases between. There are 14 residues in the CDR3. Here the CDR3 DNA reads TGTGCCAGCACCTCTTCTTCGGGGTTTCATGAGCAGTTCTTC. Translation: CASTSSSGFHEQFF.